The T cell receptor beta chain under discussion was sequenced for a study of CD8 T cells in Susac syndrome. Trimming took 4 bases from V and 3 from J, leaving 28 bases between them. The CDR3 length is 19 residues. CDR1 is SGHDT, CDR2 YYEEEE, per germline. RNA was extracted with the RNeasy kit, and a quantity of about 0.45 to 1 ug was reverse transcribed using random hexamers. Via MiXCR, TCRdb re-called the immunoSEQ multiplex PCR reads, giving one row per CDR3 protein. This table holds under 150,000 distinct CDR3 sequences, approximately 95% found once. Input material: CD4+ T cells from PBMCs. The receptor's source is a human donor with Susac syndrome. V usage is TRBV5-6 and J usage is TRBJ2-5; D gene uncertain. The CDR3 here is CASSPDLFRREPGEETQYF. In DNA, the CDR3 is TGTGCCAGCAGCCCCGATCTGTTCAGGCGTGAACCCGGAGAAGAGACCCAGTACTTC.